A single sample is the source of the 15 T cell receptor beta chains below, sequenced in a study of shared clonotypes between healthy human individuals (dated by TCRdb to 2020 to 2021). Library method: the immunoSEQ multiplex PCR assay. TCRdb limited this immuneACCESS table to in-frame rearrangements with V and J called. A share of clones is missing; checked studies link under half to unresolved V genes, and the rest is unexplained. For this sample the table gives just over 2,000,000 clones, of which about 94% were detected only once. 0.9% to 1.4% of the sample is held by the ten biggest clonotypes. CD8 naive samples were obtained by positive selection for CCR7 among CD45RO-negative cells, yielding a CD45RA+CCR7+ population from which TemRA cells were excluded. Sequences were obtained from naive CD8+ T cells sorted from blood. The cell subset or site label for this specimen denotes: CD45RA+CCR7+. The receptor source for this set is a man aged 18-30 years in good health.

The rearrangement uses TRBV27 and TRBJ2-2; maybe TRBD1 (5 bases). The CDR3 length is 14 residues. Germline-derived CDR1 and CDR2 are MNHEY and SMNVEV (reference sequence). V shed 6 bases and J shed 5 bases, with 13 bases lying between them. The CDR3, as DNA: TGTGCCAGCAGACAGGTTCCTGAGACCGGGGAGCTGTTTTTT. Amino acid sequence: CASRQVPETGELFF.

To note about this clone: This same CDR3 is encoded by further DNA sequences in the sample. The V gene is TRBV19, the J gene TRBJ2-7; 8 nucleotides agree with TRBD1. CDR3 size: 14 residues. V shed 5 bases and J 0 bases; nucleotides not matched to a gene: 3. Germline CDR1 reads LNHDA; CDR2 reads SQIVND (reference sequence). CDR3 amino acids: CASSPGTGSYEQYF. The CDR3 DNA reads as TGTGCCAGTAGTCCTGGGACAGGCTCCTACGAGCAGTACTTC.

The rearrangement links TRBV6-5 to TRBJ2-4; 10 bases match TRBD1. V lost 4 bases to trimming and J lost 8 bases; unmatched junction nucleotides: 11. The CDR3 sequence is 16 residues long. Germline CDR1 reads MNHEY; CDR2 reads SVGAGI. The chain's CDR3 is CASSSLPGQGTDIQYF. In nucleotides, the CDR3 is TGTGCCAGCAGTTCACTTCCGGGACAGGGGACGGACATTCAGTACTTC.

This chain links TRBV28 with TRBJ1-6; no clear D. The CDR3 spans 15 residues. From germline, CDR1 is MDHEN and CDR2 SYDVKM. Trimming pared 6 bases from V and 0 bases from J, leaving 9 bases between. The CDR3 loop reads CASSQSSSYNSPLHF. DNA of the CDR3: TGTGCCAGCAGCCAAAGTAGCTCCTATAATTCACCCCTCCACTTT.

V and J are TRBV28 and TRBJ1-1, with 10 bases fitting TRBD1. The trim removed 5 bases at V and 2 bases at J, leaving 5 bases unmatched. Germline V lookup: CDR1 MDHEN, CDR2 SYDVKM. The CDR3 is 15 residues long. The CDR3 DNA reads TGTGCCAGCAGTCGGACAGGGGGAAGAAACACTGAAGCTTTCTTT. This translates into CASSRTGGRNTEAFF.

This chain joins TRBV4-3 and TRBJ2-2; D uncertain. V lost 3 bases and J lost 2, with 7 bases in between. Germline CDR1 LGHNA, CDR2 YSLEER. This CDR3 comprises 14 residues. CDR3 loop: CASSHLRNTGELFF. Here the CDR3 DNA reads TGCGCCAGCAGCCACTTGAGAAACACCGGGGAGCTGTTTTTT.

This clone was observed once. The chain combines TRBV6-1 with TRBJ2-7, with 7 positions matching TRBD2. The CDR3 has 15 amino acids. The germline CDR1 and CDR2 sequences are MNHNS and SASEGT. The V segment lost 5 bases and the J segment 0 bases; nucleotides outside the gene matches: 7. This CDR3 is CASSLLAYSSYEQYF. In DNA, the CDR3 is TGTGCCAGCAGTTTACTAGCGTACAGCTCCTACGAGCAGTACTTC.

As concerns this clone: Other DNA sequences in the sample encode the same CDR3. The J gene is TRBJ2-7, the V gene TRBV27; maybe TRBD1 (6 bases). The CDR3 runs 13 residues. Trimming cost V 4 bases and J 2 bases, with 9 bases left between them. Germline values: CDR1 MNHEY, CDR2 SMNVEV (reference sequence). CDR3 residues: CASSYRAAYEQYF. CDR3 DNA sequence: TGTGCCAGCAGTTACAGGGCGGCCTACGAGCAGTACTTC.

This clone appeared once. The genes are TRBV4-1 and TRBJ2-4, with 10 bases aligning to TRBD1. The V and J ends lost 0 bases and 8 bases, in that order; junction bases with no gene match: 10. From germline, CDR1 is MGHRA and CDR2 YSYEKL. The length of the CDR3 is 17 residues. CDR3 in amino acids: CASSQDPTGGALDIQYF. The CDR3 region has the DNA TGCGCCAGCAGCCAAGATCCGACAGGGGGCGCCTTAGACATTCAGTACTTC.

The J gene is TRBJ2-1, the V gene TRBV19, with 13 bases that match TRBD2. J lost 4 bases, V lost 5 bases, and 8 bases had no gene match. Germline V CDR1 and CDR2: LNHDA, SQIVND (reference sequence). This CDR3 spans 17 amino acids. The CDR3 here is CASSPGTSGVGYNEQFF. Here the CDR3 DNA reads TGTGCCAGTAGTCCCGGGACTAGCGGGGTTGGGTACAATGAGCAGTTCTTC.

As regards this clone: Within the sample, other DNA sequences also encode this same CDR3. This chain connects TRBV18 to TRBJ2-2, with D uncertain. V lost 2 bases to trimming and J lost 3 bases, with 7 bases between them. Germline CDR1 reads KGHSH; CDR2 reads LQKENI. This CDR3 has 14 residues. The CDR3 DNA reads TGTGCCAGCTCACCATCTGGTTACACCGGGGAGCTGTTTTTT. Its translation: CASSPSGYTGELFF.

The rearrangement joins TRBV7-3 to TRBJ2-3; 7 bases line up with TRBD1. Unmatched junction bases numbered 7, after V lost 4 bases and J lost 0 bases. The germline V gene encodes CDR1 SGHTA and CDR2 FQGTGA. The CDR3 length is 16 residues. CDR3 DNA: TGTGCCAGCAGCTCAGAAACAGGGGTTAGCACAGATACGCAGTATTTT. It translates to CASSSETGVSTDTQYF.

The chain has TRBV30 and TRBJ1-4; 12 positions match TRBD1. The J segment lost 6 bases and the V segment lost 1 base, leaving 3 bases of the junction unmatched. Germline V gene sequence: CDR1 GTSNPN, CDR2 SVGIG (reference sequence). CDR3 length equals 15 residues. CDR3 residues: CAWSGGTGGYEKLFF. The DNA of the CDR3 is TGTGCCTGGAGTGGAGGGACAGGGGGCTATGAAAAACTGTTTTTT.

The gene calls are TRBV4-3 and TRBJ2-7, with unresolved D. CDR3 size: 16 residues. From germline, CDR1 is LGHNA and CDR2 YSLEER. Trimming took off 0 bases at V and 5 bases at J, with 17 bases between the two ends. The CDR3 is CASSQDTSVGLHEQYF. Here the CDR3 DNA reads TGCGCCAGCAGCCAAGATACCTCGGTGGGCCTCCACGAGCAGTACTTC.

V usage is TRBV6-6 and J usage is TRBJ1-1, with a weak D call TRBD1 (6 bases). The CDR3 spans 16 residues. Looked up from germline, CDR1 is MNHNY and CDR2 is SVGAGI (reference sequence). V lost 0 bases and J lost 3, with 14 bases in between. The CDR3 sequence: CASSYSFGQTDTEAFF. CDR3 nucleotides: TGTGCCAGCAGTTACTCGTTCGGACAGACCGACACTGAAGCTTTCTTT.